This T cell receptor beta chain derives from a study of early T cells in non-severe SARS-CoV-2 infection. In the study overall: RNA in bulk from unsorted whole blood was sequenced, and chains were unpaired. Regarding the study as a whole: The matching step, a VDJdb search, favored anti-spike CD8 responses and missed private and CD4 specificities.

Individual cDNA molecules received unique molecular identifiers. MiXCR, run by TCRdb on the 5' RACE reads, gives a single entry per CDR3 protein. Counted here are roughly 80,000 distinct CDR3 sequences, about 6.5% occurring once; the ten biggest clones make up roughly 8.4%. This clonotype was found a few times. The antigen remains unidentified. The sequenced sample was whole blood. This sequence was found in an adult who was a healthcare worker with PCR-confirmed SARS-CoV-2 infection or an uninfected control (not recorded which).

DNA of the CDR3: TGTGCCAGCAGCTCCCTGGACAGGACCGGGGAGCTGTTTTTT. It codes for CASSSLDRTGELFF. The rearrangement joins TRBV7-2 to TRBJ2-2, with 7 nucleotides matching TRBD1. From germline, CDR1 is SGHTA and CDR2 FQGNSA. The CDR3 is 14 amino acids. Germline trimming cut 4 bases from V and 5 bases from J; bases unmatched to any gene: 4.